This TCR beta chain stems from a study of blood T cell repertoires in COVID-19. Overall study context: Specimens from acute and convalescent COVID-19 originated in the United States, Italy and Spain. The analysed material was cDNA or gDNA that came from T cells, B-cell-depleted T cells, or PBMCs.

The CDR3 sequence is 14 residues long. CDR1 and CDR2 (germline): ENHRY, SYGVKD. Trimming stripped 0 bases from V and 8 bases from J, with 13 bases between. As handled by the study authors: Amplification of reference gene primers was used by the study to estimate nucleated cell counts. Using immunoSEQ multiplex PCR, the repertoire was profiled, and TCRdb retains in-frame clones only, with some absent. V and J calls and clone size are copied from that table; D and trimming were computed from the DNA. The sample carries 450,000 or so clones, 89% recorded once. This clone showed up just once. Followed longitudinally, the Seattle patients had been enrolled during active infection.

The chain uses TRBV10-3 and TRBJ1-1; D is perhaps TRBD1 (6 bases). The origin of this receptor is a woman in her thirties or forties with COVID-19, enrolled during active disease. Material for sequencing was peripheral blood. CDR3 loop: CAISESQPGEEAFF. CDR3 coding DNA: TGTGCCATCAGTGAGTCTCAGCCAGGGGAAGAAGCTTTCTTT.